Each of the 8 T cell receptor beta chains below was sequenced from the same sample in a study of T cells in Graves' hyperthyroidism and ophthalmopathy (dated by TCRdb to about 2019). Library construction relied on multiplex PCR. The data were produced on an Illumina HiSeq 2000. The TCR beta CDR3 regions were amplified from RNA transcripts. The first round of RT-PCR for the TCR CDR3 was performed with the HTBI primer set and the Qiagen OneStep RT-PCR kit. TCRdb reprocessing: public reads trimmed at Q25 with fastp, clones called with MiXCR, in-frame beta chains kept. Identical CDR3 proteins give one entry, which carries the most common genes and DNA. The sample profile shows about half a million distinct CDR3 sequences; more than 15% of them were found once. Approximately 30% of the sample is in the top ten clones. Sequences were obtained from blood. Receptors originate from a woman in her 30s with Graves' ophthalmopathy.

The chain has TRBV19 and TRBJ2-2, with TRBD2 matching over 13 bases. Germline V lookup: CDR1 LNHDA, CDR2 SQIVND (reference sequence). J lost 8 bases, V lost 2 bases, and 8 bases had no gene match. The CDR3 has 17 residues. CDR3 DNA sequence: TGTGCCAGTAGTATACCTCGACTAGCGGGAGGCTTGGGGGAGCTGTTTTTT. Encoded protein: CASSIPRLAGGLGELFF.

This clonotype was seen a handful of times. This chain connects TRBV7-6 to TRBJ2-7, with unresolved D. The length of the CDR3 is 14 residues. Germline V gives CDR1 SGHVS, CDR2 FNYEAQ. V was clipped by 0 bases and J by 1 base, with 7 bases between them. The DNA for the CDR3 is TGTGCCAGCAGCTTAGCGGTGCAATCCTACGAGCAGTACTTC. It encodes CASSLAVQSYEQYF.

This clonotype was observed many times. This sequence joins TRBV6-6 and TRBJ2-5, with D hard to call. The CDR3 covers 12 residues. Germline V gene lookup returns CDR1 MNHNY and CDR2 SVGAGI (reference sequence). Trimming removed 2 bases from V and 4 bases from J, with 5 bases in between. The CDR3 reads CASSYPGETQYF. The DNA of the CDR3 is TGTGCCAGCAGTTACCCCGGAGAGACCCAGTACTTC.

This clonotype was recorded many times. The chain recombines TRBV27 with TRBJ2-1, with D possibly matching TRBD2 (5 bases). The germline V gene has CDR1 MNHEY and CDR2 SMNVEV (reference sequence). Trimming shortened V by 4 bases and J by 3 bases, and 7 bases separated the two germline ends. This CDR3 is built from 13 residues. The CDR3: CASSSTSYNEQFF. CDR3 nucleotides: TGTGCCAGCAGTTCCACTAGCTACAATGAGCAGTTCTTC.

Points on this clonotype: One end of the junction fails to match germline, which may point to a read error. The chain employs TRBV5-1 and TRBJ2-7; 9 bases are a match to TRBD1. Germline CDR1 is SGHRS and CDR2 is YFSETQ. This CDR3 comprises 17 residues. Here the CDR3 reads CASSPPGDRVGDYEQYF. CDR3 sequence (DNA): TGTGCCAGCAGCCCCCCAGGGGACAGGGTAGGTGACTACGAGCAGTACTTC.

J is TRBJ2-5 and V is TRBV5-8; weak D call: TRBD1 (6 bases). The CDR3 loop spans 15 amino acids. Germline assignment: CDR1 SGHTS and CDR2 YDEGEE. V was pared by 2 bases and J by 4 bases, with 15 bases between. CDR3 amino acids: CASSFPPTGRETQYF. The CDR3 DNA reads TGTGCCAGCAGCTTCCCCCCGACAGGCCGAGAGACCCAGTACTTC.

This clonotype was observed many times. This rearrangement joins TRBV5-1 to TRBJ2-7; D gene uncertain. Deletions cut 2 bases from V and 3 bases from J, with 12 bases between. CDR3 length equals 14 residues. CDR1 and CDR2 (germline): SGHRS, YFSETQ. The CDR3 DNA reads TGCGCCAGCAGCTTTAAGGGCTATGACTACGAGCAGTACTTC. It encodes CASSFKGYDYEQYF.

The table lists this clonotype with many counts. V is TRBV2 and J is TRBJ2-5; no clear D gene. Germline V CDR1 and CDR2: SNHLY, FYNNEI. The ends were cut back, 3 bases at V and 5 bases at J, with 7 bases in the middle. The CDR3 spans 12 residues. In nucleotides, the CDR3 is TGTGCCAGCAGTGACATGCGGGAGACCCAGTACTTC. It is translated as CASSDMRETQYF.